The T cell receptor (beta chain) under discussion was sequenced for a study of PD-L1 blockade in urothelial cancer. Findings and limits, study-wide: When pretreatment blood TCR clonality was below the median, it predicted better survival. More expansion of tumor-associated blood clones, seen at 3 weeks, marked durable-benefit patients.

The V segment lost 5 bases and the J segment 4 bases; nucleotides outside the gene matches: 13. Looked up from germline, CDR1 is MGHRA and CDR2 is YSYEKL. The CDR3 runs 16 residues. A word on this clone: The antigen remains unidentified.

PCRs were each spiked with synthetic TCR analog templates. The assay was immunoSEQ multiplex PCR, and TCRdb's table has in-frame clones only and misses some. Here the sample spans tens of thousands of clones, about 85% being singletons. Sample numbers ranged from 1 to 8 per patient, encompassing pretreatment and on-treatment collections. The sample here was PBMCs, taken around atezolizumab (anti-PD-L1) treatment. The rearrangement uses TRBV4-1 and TRBJ1-2, with 7 bases matching TRBD1. This TCR came from a woman in her 70s with urothelial cancer. The CDR3: CASSDWPGQVGYGYTF. The CDR3 DNA follows: TGCGCCAGCAGCGACTGGCCCGGACAGGTGGGCTATGGCTACACCTTC.